This T cell receptor beta chain was identified in a study of blood T cells in healthy people across ages. The CDR3 is 14 amino acids. V was shortened by 0 bases and J by 0 bases, with 9 bases between the two germline ends. Germline loops: CDR1 DFQATT, CDR2 SNEGSKA (reference sequence). A second PCR, run for about 7 to 11 cycles, used a sample-barcoded 5' primer plus a J-beta primer mix. MiXCR, applied by TCRdb to the 5' RACE reads, yields one record per CDR3 protein. The repertoire holds hundreds of thousands of distinct CDR3 sequences, with 58% as singletons. The source of this sequence is a man aged 55-75 years in good health. Input material: blood. J is TRBJ2-7 and V is TRBV20-1, with D perhaps TRBD1 or TRBD2 (5 bases each). This chain's CDR3 is CSARDRGSSYEQYF. CDR3 in DNA: TGCAGTGCTAGAGATCGGGGCTCCTCCTACGAGCAGTACTTC.